This is a list of T cell receptor beta chains from one sample in a study of shared clonotypes between healthy human individuals. Clones were read by immunoSEQ multiplex PCR, and TCRdb kept only the in-frame ones, dropping some. The data show fewer than 600,000 clones, about 74% seen once. The material sequenced was PBMCs. These TCRs come from a woman aged 35 to 49 in good health. Some clones in this sample may be carry-over from other donors' samples. CDR3s include the opening cysteine and the closing phenylalanine or tryptophan. D genes are given only for firm matches. Expanded clones get a size class; other rows say once, few or many, or leave the size out.

J gene | D gene | clone size | V gene | CDR3 DNA | CDR3 protein
TRBJ2-5 | TRBD1 | NA | TRBV28 | TGTGCCAGCAGTGGGCTGAAACAGGGGATCGGAGAGACCCAGTACTTC | CASSGLKQGIGETQYF
TRBJ2-1 | TRBD2 | many | TRBV11-1 | TGTGCCAGCAGCCCGCACGGGAGGAGGCTGGTCTTC | CASSPHGRRLVF
TRBJ2-7 | NA | NA | TRBV5-5 | TGTGCCAGCAGCTTGGGCAGTCTATCCTACGAGCAGTACTTC | CASSLGSLSYEQYF
TRBJ1-2 | TRBD1 | NA | TRBV27 | TGTGCCAGCAGTACGCCGACAGGGAGTGGCTACACCTTC | CASSTPTGSGYTF
TRBJ2-7 | TRBD2 | NA | TRBV10-2 | TGCGCCAGCAGGACTAGCGGAGGATCCTACGAGCAGTACTTC | CASRTSGGSYEQYF
TRBJ2-3 | NA | NA | TRBV9 | TGTGCCAGCAGCGTAGCTGTAATAAGCACAGATACGCAGTATTTT | CASSVAVISTDTQYF
TRBJ2-7 | TRBD2 | NA | TRBV29-1 | TGCAGCGTCCGGACTAGCGGGAGCTACGAGCAGTACTTC | CSVRTSGSYEQYF
TRBJ1-5 | TRBD1 | NA | TRBV18 | TGTGCCAGCTCGGGACAGGGCTACAATCAGCCCCAGCATTTT | CASSGQGYNQPQHF
TRBJ1-3 | NA | NA | TRBV7-9 | TGTGCCAGCAGCTTAGGAAGAAACACCATATATTTT | CASSLGRNTIYF
TRBJ2-7 | TRBD2 | NA | TRBV29-1 | TGCAGCCCTGCCGGGGGGGAGGACTACGAGCAGTACTTC | CSPAGGEDYEQYF
TRBJ2-7 | NA | NA | TRBV5-1 | TGCGCCAGCAGCCCCGGGACTTTCTACGAGCAGTACTTC | CASSPGTFYEQYF
TRBJ1-4 | TRBD1 | NA | TRBV19 | TGTGCCAGTTCGTTGGACAGGGATGAAAAACTGTTTTTT | CASSLDRDEKLFF
TRBJ2-3 | TRBD2 | NA | TRBV28 | TGTGCCAGCAGTTTATCCCGACTAGCGGGAAGGAGAGATACGCAGTATTTT | CASSLSRLAGRRDTQYF
TRBJ2-2 | NA | NA | TRBV2 | TGTGCCAGCAGGGGGGTGTTGAACACCGGGGAGCTGTTTTTT | CASRGVLNTGELFF
TRBJ1-1 | TRBD1 | NA | TRBV6-5 | TGTGCCAGCAGTTCCACAGGGGATGGCGCTGAAGCTTTCTTT | CASSSTGDGAEAFF
TRBJ2-1 | TRBD1 | few | TRBV2 | TGTGCCAGCAGCCGGGACAGTCCTGTGTACAATGAGCAGTTCTTC | CASSRDSPVYNEQFF
TRBJ2-5 | NA | many | TRBV10-1 | TGCGCCAGCAGTGATAACAGCCAAGAGACCCAGTACTTC | CASSDNSQETQYF
TRBJ1-1 | NA | NA | TRBV30 | TGTGCCTGGGGGGATGGGGTTGGGACTGAAGCTTTCTTT | CAWGDGVGTEAFF
TRBJ2-2 | TRBD2 | few | TRBV27 | TGTGCCAGCAGTAGACTAGCGGGAGTCGCCGGGGAGCTGTTTTTT | CASSRLAGVAGELFF
TRBJ2-2 | NA | NA | TRBV5-1 | TGCGCCAGCAGCGTAACAGGGAACACCGGGGAGCTGTTTTTT | CASSVTGNTGELFF
TRBJ2-5 | TRBD1 | NA | TRBV15 | TGTGCCACCAGCAGAGAAAATTTTGTTGAGGACAGGGGCCAAAGGGGTTTCCAGTACTTC | CATSRENFVEDRGQRGFQYF
TRBJ2-1 | TRBD2 | few | TRBV30 | TGTGCCTGGAGTGCCGGACTAGCGGGAGGGTACAATGAGCAGTTCTTC | CAWSAGLAGGYNEQFF
TRBJ2-1 | NA | NA | TRBV25-1 | TGTGCCAGCAGTGTACAGGGTCTGGAGCAGTTCTTC | CASSVQGLEQFF
TRBJ1-4 | NA | NA | TRBV10-3 | TGTGCCATCAGTGAGAGGACAAGGGGGGAAAAACTGTTTTTT | CAISERTRGEKLFF
TRBJ2-2 | NA | NA | TRBV27 | TGTGCCAGCAGTCAACAGGGGGGGGACACCGGGGAGCTGTTTTTT | CASSQQGGDTGELFF
TRBJ2-2 | NA | NA | TRBV16 | TGTGCCAGCAGCCAATCACAGGGAAACACCGGGGAGCTGTTTTTT | CASSQSQGNTGELFF
TRBJ1-5 | NA | NA | TRBV6-5 | TGTGCCAGCAGTACCCAGATTCGTCAGCCCCAGCATTTT | CASSTQIRQPQHF
TRBJ2-5 | TRBD2 | many | TRBV18 | TGTGCCAGCTCACAATCAGCGGGAGAAGAGACCCAGTACTTC | CASSQSAGEETQYF
TRBJ1-5 | NA | NA | TRBV4-1 | TGCGCCAGCAGCTATCTAACAGGGTCCAATCAGCCCCAGCATTTT | CASSYLTGSNQPQHF
TRBJ2-3 | TRBD1 | NA | TRBV9 | TGTGCCAGCAGCGTAGGTCCGGGACAGGGGGCGGGAGATACGCAGTATTTT | CASSVGPGQGAGDTQYF
TRBJ1-5 | NA | NA | TRBV28 | TGTGCCAGCAGTAACCTCCGGGTTCAGCCCCAGCATTTT | CASSNLRVQPQHF
TRBJ2-1 | TRBD2 | NA | TRBV27 | TGTGCCAGCAGTTTTGGGACTAGCTACAATGAGCAGTTCTTC | CASSFGTSYNEQFF
TRBJ1-2 | NA | NA | TRBV4-1 | TGCGCCAGCAGCACCTTCGTGCGTTCTAACTATGGCTACACCTTC | CASSTFVRSNYGYTF
TRBJ1-1 | TRBD1 | NA | TRBV7-9 | TGTGCCAGCAGCTCTACTCGGACAGGGGGAAGGACTGAAGCTTTCTTT | CASSSTRTGGRTEAFF
TRBJ2-6 | NA | NA | TRBV10-3 | TGTGCCATCAGTGAGTGGGGAACTGGGGCCAACGTCCTGACTTTC | CAISEWGTGANVLTF
TRBJ2-2 | NA | NA | TRBV4-2 | TGTGCCAGCGGAGCACAGGGCTTCACCGGGGAGCTGTTTTTT | CASGAQGFTGELFF
TRBJ2-1 | TRBD2 | NA | TRBV7-9 | TGTGCCAGCAGCGCGACTAGCGAGTACAATGAGCAGTTCTTC | CASSATSEYNEQFF
TRBJ2-7 | NA | NA | TRBV9 | TGTGCCAGCAGCGAGGGGGGACGCACCAACTCCGAGCAGTACTTC | CASSEGGRTNSEQYF
TRBJ2-5 | NA | NA | TRBV5-1 | TGCGCCAGCAGCCCTAGGACTACCACTCAAGAGACCCAGTACTTC | CASSPRTTTQETQYF
TRBJ1-5 | TRBD1 | NA | TRBV5-4 | TGTGCCAGCAGCTTGGGACAGGGGGGGTTTAGCAATCAGCCCCAGCATTTT | CASSLGQGGFSNQPQHF
TRBJ2-3 | NA | NA | TRBV29-1 | TGCAGCGTTGAGGGCCTTCGCACAGATACGCAGTATTTT | CSVEGLRTDTQYF
TRBJ2-4 | TRBD1 | NA | TRBV4-1 | TGCGCCAGCAGCCAAGATCGGGGACAGGGAGGAAAAAACATTCAGTACTTC | CASSQDRGQGGKNIQYF
TRBJ2-5 | NA | NA | TRBV30 | TGTGCCTGGAGTGTCGGTGGTAAGGTGGAGACCCAGTACTTC | CAWSVGGKVETQYF
TRBJ2-6 | NA | NA | TRBV5-8 | TGTGCCAGCAGCCTGGGGACGGTCCCCCCTGAGGCCAACGTCCTGACTTTC | CASSLGTVPPEANVLTF
TRBJ2-6 | NA | few | TRBV2 | TGTGCCAGCAGTGAATTTTGGGATTTTACCCTATCTGGGGCCAACGTCCTGACTTTC | CASSEFWDFTLSGANVLTF
TRBJ2-4 | NA | NA | TRBV4-1 | TGCGCCAGCAGCCAAGGTGCCAGGCATCTAGCCAAAAACATTCAGTACTTC | CASSQGARHLAKNIQYF
TRBJ2-5 | TRBD1 | NA | TRBV14 | TGTGCCAGCAGCCCTTGGACAGGGGGCAGCTTGGAGACCCAGTACTTC | CASSPWTGGSLETQYF
TRBJ2-1 | TRBD2 | NA | TRBV5-1 | TGCGCCAGCAGCGACGCTAGCGGGAGTAGTGAGCAGTTCTTC | CASSDASGSSEQFF
TRBJ1-3 | TRBD1 | NA | TRBV28 | TGTGCCAGCAGCCTAATTATACCGGGACAGGGTTTTTTGTCTGGAAACACCATATATTTT | CASSLIIPGQGFLSGNTIYF
TRBJ2-7 | TRBD2 | NA | TRBV10-3 | TGTGCCATCGGCAGTGGCGGGAGCTACGAGCAGTACTTC | CAIGSGGSYEQYF
TRBJ1-2 | NA | NA | TRBV18 | TGTGCCAGCTCACCACAGTCAGCTAACTATGGCTACACCTTC | CASSPQSANYGYTF
TRBJ1-1 | TRBD1 | NA | TRBV29-1 | TGCAGCGTTGTTCCAGGGACAGCGGAACAAGCTTTCTTT | CSVVPGTAEQAFF
TRBJ2-1 | NA | NA | TRBV28 | TGTGCCAGCAGCCCAGTGGGGGGAACTGATGAGCAGTTCTTC | CASSPVGGTDEQFF